Below, 7 T cell receptor beta chains from the same sample are listed, as sequenced in a study of OX40 agonist ivuxolimab in advanced cancers. Method: immunoSEQ multiplex PCR; TCRdb's copy keeps in-frame clones and lacks some. The sample contains tens of thousands of clones, roughly 90% of which appear only once. Sample: CD4+ or CD8+ T cells sorted from blood, taken in a trial of the OX40 agonist ivuxolimab. Receptor source: an adult with an advanced solid tumor such as melanoma, head and neck, liver or kidney cancer.

J is TRBJ2-4 and V is TRBV21-1; TRBD1 is taken as the D call from the table, unchecked against the DNA. TRBV21-1 counts as a pseudogene. This CDR3 spans 18 amino acids. CDR3 sequence reads: CASSPGTGYWWAKNIQYF. The CDR3 DNA sequence: TGTGCCAGCAGCCCCGGGACAGGGTATTGGTGGGCCAAAAACATTCAGTACTTC.

The chain employs TRBV6-5 and TRBJ2-7, with D unresolved. V was pared by 5 bases and J by 2 bases, with 13 bases between. This CDR3 contains 14 residues. Germline lookup yields CDR1 MNHEY and CDR2 SVGAGI. This chain's CDR3 is CASSEGRVTYEQYF. In nucleotides, the CDR3 is TGTGCCAGCAGTGAAGGTAGGGTGACCTACGAGCAGTACTTC.

V and J are TRBV21-1 and TRBJ2-7; the D call of TRBD2 is as the table states it, not checked on the DNA. TRBV21-1 is assigned pseudogene status. The length of the CDR3 is 13 residues. Here the CDR3 reads CASSKKPPPVQYF. CDR3 bases: TGTGCCAGCAGCAAAAAGCCCCCTCCGGTGCAGTACTTC.

The chain is built from TRBV15 and TRBJ2-3; 7 nucleotides match TRBD1. V lost 2 bases and J lost 2; bases outside the gene matches: 4. Germline-derived CDR1 and CDR2 are LNHNV and YYDKDF (reference sequence). The CDR3 extends over 15 amino acids. In DNA form, the CDR3 reads TGTGCCACCAGCAGAACAGGGGAGAACACAGATACGCAGTATTTT. Its translation: CATSRTGENTDTQYF.

This clone was seen a handful of times. The V and J genes are TRBV6-5 and TRBJ2-2, with no clear D. Germline loops: CDR1 MNHEY, CDR2 SVGAGI. This CDR3 has 12 residues. The ends were cut back, 6 bases at V and 6 bases at J, with 8 bases in the middle. Here the CDR3 DNA reads TGTGCCAGCAGCCATGGTTCCGGGGAGCTGTTTTTT. Translating it yields CASSHGSGELFF.

This clone was observed once. The rearrangement uses TRBV11-2 and TRBJ2-3; D could derive from TRBD1 or TRBD2 (5 bases each). CDR3 length: 15 amino acids. The V gene lost 4 bases and the J gene lost 6 bases, with 17 bases spanning the gap. The germline V gene has CDR1 SGHAT and CDR2 FQNNGV. CDR3 in amino acids: CASSYMAGAGDTQYF. CDR3 sequence (DNA): TGTGCCAGCAGCTATATGGCCGGGGCGGGCGATACGCAGTATTTT.

The chain combines TRBV27 with TRBJ1-2, with D perhaps TRBD1 (6 bases). The CDR3 length is 14 residues. V lost 4 bases to trimming and J lost 3 bases, with 12 bases between them. Germline values: CDR1 MNHEY, CDR2 SMNVEV (reference sequence). The CDR3 DNA reads as TGTGCCAGCAGTTCCTCGGGGGCAGACTATGGCTACACCTTC. As protein: CASSSSGADYGYTF.